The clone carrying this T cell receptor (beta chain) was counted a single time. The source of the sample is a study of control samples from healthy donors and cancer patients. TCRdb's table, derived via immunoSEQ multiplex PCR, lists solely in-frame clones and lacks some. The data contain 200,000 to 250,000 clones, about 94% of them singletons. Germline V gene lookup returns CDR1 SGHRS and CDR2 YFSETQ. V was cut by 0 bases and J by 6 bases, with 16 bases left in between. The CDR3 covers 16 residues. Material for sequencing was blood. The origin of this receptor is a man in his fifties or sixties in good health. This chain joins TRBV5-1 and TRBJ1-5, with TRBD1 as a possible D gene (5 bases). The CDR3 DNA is TGCGCCAGCAGCTTGGTCCCGAGCGCTGGGGCTCAGCCCCAGCATTTT. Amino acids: CASSLVPSAGAQPQHF. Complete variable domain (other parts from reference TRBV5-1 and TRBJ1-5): KAGVTQTPRYLIKTRGQQVTLSCSPISGHRSVSWYQQTPGQGLQFLFEYFSETQRNKGNFPGRFSGRQFSNSRSEMNVSTLELGDSALYLCASSLVPSAGAQPQHFGDGTRLSIL.